This T cell receptor (beta chain) is drawn from a study of blood T cell repertoires in COVID-19. Study details: Acute and convalescent COVID-19 specimens originated in the United States, Italy and Spain.

V lost 10 bases, J lost 1 base, and 14 bases stayed unmatched. This CDR3 is 16 amino acids long. The germline V gene has CDR1 MDHEN and CDR2 SYDVKM. Methods used by the authors: It was from reference gene primer amplification that nucleated cell counts were estimated. Assay: immunoSEQ multiplex PCR; the TCRdb copy retains only in-frame clones and omits some. V and J calls plus clone size are reproduced from that table; the DNA served to infer D and trimming. This sample has about 110,000 clones, with about 85% found just once. This receptor was taken from a human donor in a cohort sampled during active COVID-19. The sequencing sample was made of peripheral blood. The gene calls are TRBV28 and TRBJ1-2, with TRBD1 matching 8 bases. The CDR3 region has the DNA TGTGCCACCCGGTTGACAGGGGTAGATAGTAACTATGGCTACACCTTC. Protein product: CATRLTGVDSNYGYTF.